This T cell receptor beta chain was sequenced during a study of blood T cell repertoires in COVID-19. At the level of the study: Acute and convalescent COVID-19 specimens originated in the United States, Italy and Spain. From T cells, B-cell-depleted T cells, or PBMCs came the material, which was cDNA or gDNA.

In the source study's methods: Reference gene primer amplification yielded estimated nucleated cell counts. Sequencing was performed with immunoSEQ multiplex PCR; in TCRdb, only in-frame clones are kept and a portion is missing. That table furnishes V, J and clone size, whereas the DNA furnished D and trimming. This table has some 110,000 clones, 75% to 90% appearing once. V was pared by 0 bases and J by 4 bases, with 1 base of the junction left unmatched. Looked up from germline, CDR1 is KGHDR and CDR2 is SFDVKD. The CDR3 runs 16 residues. The V gene is TRBV24-1, the J gene TRBJ2-1, with 11 bases that match TRBD2. The sample comprised peripheral blood. This receptor was taken from a man aged 45-65 years with acute or convalescent COVID-19. CDR3 protein: CATSDLTSGSYNEQFF. CDR3 sequence (DNA): TGTGCCACCAGTGATTTGACTAGCGGGAGTTACAATGAGCAGTTCTTC.